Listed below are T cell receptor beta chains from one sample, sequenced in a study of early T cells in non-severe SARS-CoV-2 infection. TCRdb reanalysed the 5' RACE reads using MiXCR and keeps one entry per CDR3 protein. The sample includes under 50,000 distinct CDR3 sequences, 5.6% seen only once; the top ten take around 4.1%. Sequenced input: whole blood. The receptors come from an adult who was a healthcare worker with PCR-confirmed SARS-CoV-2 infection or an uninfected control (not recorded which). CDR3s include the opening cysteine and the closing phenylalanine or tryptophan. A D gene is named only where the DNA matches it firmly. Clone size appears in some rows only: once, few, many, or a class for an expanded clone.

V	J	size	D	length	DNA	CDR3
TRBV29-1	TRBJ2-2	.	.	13	TGCAGCGTTGATCAGGGGAACACCGGGGAGCTGTTTTTT	CSVDQGNTGELFF
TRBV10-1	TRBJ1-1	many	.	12	TGCGCCAGCAGGGAAACTGGAACTGAAGCTTTCTTT	CASRETGTEAFF
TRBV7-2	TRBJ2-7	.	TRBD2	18	TGTGCCAGCAGTCACACCGGGACTAGCGGGGCTAACTCCTACGAGCAGTACTTC	CASSHTGTSGANSYEQYF
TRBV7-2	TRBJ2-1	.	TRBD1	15	TGTGCCAGCAGCCCCCGACAGGGGGTCTACAATGAGCAGTTCTTC	CASSPRQGVYNEQFF
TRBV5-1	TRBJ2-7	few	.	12	TGCGCCAGCAGCTACAACTCCTACGAGCAGTACTTC	CASSYNSYEQYF
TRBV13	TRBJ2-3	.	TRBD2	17	TGTGCCAGCTACCCCTCGGGACGGGGGGGCCAAATTGGTACGCAGTATTTT	CASYPSGRGGQIGTQYF
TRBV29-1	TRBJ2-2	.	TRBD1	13	TGCAGCGTGCAACTTACAGGGGCCGGGGAGCTGTTTTTT	CSVQLTGAGELFF
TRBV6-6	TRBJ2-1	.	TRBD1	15	TGTGCCAGCAGTTTCCGGGACAGGGACGGCAATGAGCAGTTCTTC	CASSFRDRDGNEQFF
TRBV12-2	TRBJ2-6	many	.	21	TGTGCAAGTCGCTTGTCTGGACAGGGGCGTCCTTCTCCCTCTGGGGCCAACGTCCTGACTTTC	CASRLSGQGRPSPSGANVLTF
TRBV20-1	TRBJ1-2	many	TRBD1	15	TGCAGTGCTAGAGAAGGGACAGGGTTTAGCTATGGCTACACCTTC	CSAREGTGFSYGYTF
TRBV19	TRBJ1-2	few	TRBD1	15	TGTGCCAGTAGTAGGGCCCATGGACAGGGGAATGGCTACACCTTC	CASSRAHGQGNGYTF
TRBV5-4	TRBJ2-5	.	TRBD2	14	TGTGCCAGCAGCTCGCCCGGGACTAAAGAGACCCAGTACTTC	CASSSPGTKETQYF
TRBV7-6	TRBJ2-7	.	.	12	TGTGCCAGCAGCCAAAGGGGCAGGGAGCAGTACTTC	CASSQRGREQYF
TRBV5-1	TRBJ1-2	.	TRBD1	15	TGCGCCAGCAGGAAAGGACAGGGGGCGAGCTATGGCTACACCTTC	CASRKGQGASYGYTF
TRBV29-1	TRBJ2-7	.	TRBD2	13	TGCAGCGTTACAGCGGGGGCCTCCTACGAGCAGTACTTC	CSVTAGASYEQYF
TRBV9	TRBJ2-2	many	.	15	TGTGCCAGCAGCGTAGCTACGAAAGGAGCCGGGGAGCTGTTTTTT	CASSVATKGAGELFF
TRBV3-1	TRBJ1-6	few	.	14	TGTGCCAGCAGCCACGGGGGCAAGAATTCACCCCTCCACTTT	CASSHGGKNSPLHF
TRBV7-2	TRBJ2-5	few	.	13	TGTGCCAGCAGCTTAGGGGTGCGAGAGACCCAGTACTTC	CASSLGVRETQYF
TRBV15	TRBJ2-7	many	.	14	TGTGCCACCAGCAGAGATAGGGGGGAAGGCGAGCAGTACTTC	CATSRDRGEGEQYF
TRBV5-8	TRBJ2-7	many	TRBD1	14	TGTGCCAGCAGCTTGGCGACAGGGTACGGCGAGCAGTACTTC	CASSLATGYGEQYF
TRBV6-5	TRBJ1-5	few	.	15	TGTGCCAGCAGTTACTCGATATTTAGCAATCAGCCCCAGCATTTT	CASSYSIFSNQPQHF
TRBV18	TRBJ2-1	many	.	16	TGTGCCAGCTCACCTAACCTAGATCCGCCTTACAATGAGCAGTTCTTC	CASSPNLDPPYNEQFF